This T cell receptor (beta chain) is from a study of cytomegalovirus exposure and HLA in healthy donors. Broader study findings: Under 20,000 TCR beta sequences were associated with HLA alleles at 0.05 false discovery rate in a later analysis. Reports indicate that TCR beta sequences accurately predicted the HLA-A and HLA-B alleles of most subjects.

J was trimmed by 4 bases and V by 2 bases; bases with no gene match: 4. CDR3 length equals 14 residues. The germline V gene has CDR1 MGHRA and CDR2 YSYEKL. The PCR was carried out with 60 Vbeta primers and 13 Jbeta primers. Measured with immunoSEQ multiplex PCR; TCRdb has only the in-frame clones, and not every one. The sample lists over 100,000 clones; roughly 80% were seen once. As regards this clone: Its antigen is undetermined.

The TCR comes from a man aged 30 to 39 in good health and CMV-seropositive. The rearrangement links TRBV4-1 to TRBJ1-2; 7 nucleotides align to TRBD1. The source material was PBMCs. The CDR3 DNA reads TGCGCCAGCAGCCAACGACAGGGCGCCTATGGCTACACCTTC. Encoded protein: CASSQRQGAYGYTF.